The 18 T cell receptor beta chains below were found in one sample sequenced in a study of blood T cell repertoires in COVID-19. Using immunoSEQ multiplex PCR, the repertoire was profiled, and TCRdb retains in-frame clones only, with some absent. The repertoire holds about 480,000 clones, with approximately 90% as singletons. The sample consisted of PBMCs or T cells enriched from blood (not recorded which). Every receptor here comes from a woman in her forties who had recovered from COVID-19.

The chain combines TRBV11-2 with TRBJ1-2, with TRBD1 as a possible D gene (5 bases). V lost 1 base and J 5 bases, leaving 17 bases between the germline ends. The CDR3 is made up of 16 amino acids. In germline, CDR1 is SGHAT, CDR2 FQNNGV. CDR3 sequence reads: CASSLAFQGAKYGYTF. Here the CDR3 DNA reads TGTGCCAGCAGCTTAGCTTTTCAAGGGGCGAAGTATGGCTACACCTTC.

The V and J genes are TRBV6-1 and TRBJ2-7; 7 bases are a match to TRBD2. The CDR3 length is 14 residues. V lost 0 bases and J lost 3; bases outside the gene matches: 2. The germline V gene has CDR1 MNHNS and CDR2 SASEGT. For the CDR3, the DNA is TGTGCCAGCAGTGAAGCTCCGGGGGGCTACGAGCAGTACTTC. Protein sequence: CASSEAPGGYEQYF.

The chain combines TRBV7-6 with TRBJ1-5; no reliable D call. Germline CDR1 reads SGHVS; CDR2 reads FNYEAQ. The CDR3 covers 15 residues. V was clipped by 5 bases and J by 5 bases, with 16 bases between them. The CDR3, as DNA: TGTGCCAGCAGCCCGTCGGGTATACCCCATCAGCCCCAGCATTTT. Translating gives CASSPSGIPHQPQHF. The full variable domain, rest sourced from reference TRBV7-6 and TRBJ1-5, is GAGVSQSPRYKVTKRGQDVALRCDPISGHVSLYWYRQALGQGPEFLTYFNYEAQQDKSGLPNDRFSAERPEGSISTLTIQRTEQRDSAMYRCASSPSGIPHQPQHFGDGTRLSIL.

The V gene is TRBV7-6, the J gene TRBJ1-5, with 7 bases that match TRBD1. Germline V gene data show CDR1 as SGHVS and CDR2 as FNYEAQ. The CDR3 totals 15 residues. J gave up 7 bases and V 1 base, and 7 bases lay outside the gene matches. The CDR3 nucleotides are TGTGCCAGCAGCTTAGAGGGGGCAGGAATCCAGCCCCAGCATTTT. Protein sequence: CASSLEGAGIQPQHF.

J is TRBJ2-5 and V is TRBV5-4, with a tentative D call TRBD2 (6 bases). The CDR3 length is 15 residues. Germline assignment: CDR1 SGHNT and CDR2 YYREEE (reference sequence). V lost 0 bases and J lost 3, with 12 bases in between. CDR3 coding DNA: TGTGCCAGCAGCTTGGAATATAGCGGAAAAGAGACCCAGTACTTC. It yields the protein CASSLEYSGKETQYF.

The chain has TRBV7-9 and TRBJ2-7, with D possibly being TRBD1 (7 bases). Germline CDR1 reads SEHNR; CDR2 reads FQNEAQ (reference sequence). Trimming took 5 bases from V and 0 from J, leaving 14 bases between them. The CDR3 totals 15 residues. CDR3 nucleotides: TGTGCCAGCAGCCCCGCGGGACAGTTCTCCTACGAGCAGTACTTC. It specifies CASSPAGQFSYEQYF.

The rearrangement joins TRBV23-1 to TRBJ1-2; 9 nucleotides align to TRBD1. TRBV23-1 is an open reading frame, and its role is uncertain. V lost 0 bases, J lost 8 bases, and 4 bases stayed unmatched. CDR3 length equals 14 residues. In nucleotides, the CDR3 is TGCGCCAGCAGTCAATCTGGGACAGGGAAAGGCTACACCTTC. Protein: CASSQSGTGKGYTF.

The gene calls are TRBV4-1 and TRBJ2-2, with 8 bases identical to TRBD2. There are 17 residues in the CDR3. J lost 7 bases, V lost 0 bases, and 10 bases had no gene match. Per germline, CDR1 MGHRA and CDR2 YSYEKL. The CDR3 coding sequence is TGCGCCAGCAGCCAAGATCAGGGCGGGAGGAGGGTCGGGGAGCTGTTTTTT. It encodes CASSQDQGGRRVGELFF.

The rearrangement joins TRBV24-1 to TRBJ2-5; maybe TRBD1 (5 bases). This CDR3 is 14 amino acids long. Germline CDR1 KGHDR, CDR2 SFDVKD. V was trimmed by 6 bases and J by 4 bases, leaving 14 bases between them. CDR3 nucleotides: TGTGCCACCAGTCCCCCCGGCCAGGGAGAGACCCAGTACTTC. Translated, it gives CATSPPGQGETQYF.

The chain joins TRBV6-5 to TRBJ1-4, with 9 bases matching TRBD1. The germline V gene has CDR1 MNHEY and CDR2 SVGAGI. The CDR3 totals 14 residues. The V segment lost 6 bases and the J segment 6 bases; nucleotides outside the gene matches: 5. The CDR3 DNA is TGTGCCAGCAGCTGGACAGGGGAAGATGAAAAACTGTTTTTT. It specifies CASSWTGEDEKLFF.

The chain couples TRBV4-3 to TRBJ1-3, with unresolved D. V shed 1 base and J shed 0 bases, with 10 bases lying between them. Germline V gene sequence: CDR1 LGHNA, CDR2 YSLEER. The CDR3 is made up of 16 amino acids. CDR3 sequence: CASSQGPEISGNTIYF. The CDR3 coding sequence is TGCGCCAGCAGCCAAGGGCCCGAAATCTCTGGAAACACCATATATTTT.

The sample holds one count of this clone. This chain joins TRBV11-2 and TRBJ1-5, with D tentatively TRBD1 (6 bases). V was shortened by 1 base and J by 4 bases, with 8 bases between the two germline ends. The CDR3 is 14 amino acids. The germline gives CDR1 SGHAT, CDR2 FQNNGV. CDR3 protein: CASSLGTANQPQHF. DNA of the CDR3: TGTGCCAGCAGCTTAGGGACAGCGAATCAGCCCCAGCATTTT.

The rearrangement uses TRBV10-2 and TRBJ2-7, with 10 bases identical to TRBD1. V lost 4 bases to trimming and J lost 3 bases; unmatched junction nucleotides: 3. Germline loops: CDR1 WSHSY, CDR2 SAAADI. This CDR3 is built from 14 residues. CDR3 in DNA: TGCGCCAGCAGTGCGGGACAGGGGTACTACGAGCAGTACTTC. Its translation is CASSAGQGYYEQYF.

The chain employs TRBV24-1 and TRBJ2-3, with 10 positions matching TRBD2. This CDR3 has 16 amino acids. Trimming took 3 bases from V and 4 from J; bases not matched to a gene: 6. Per germline, CDR1 KGHDR and CDR2 SFDVKD. CDR3 sequence: CATSDPLAGPADTQYF. CDR3 nucleotide sequence: TGTGCCACCAGTGATCCACTAGCGGGACCCGCAGATACGCAGTATTTT.

The chain recombines TRBV24-1 with TRBJ2-4; the match to TRBD1 covers 8 bases. The CDR3 is 13 amino acids. The ends lost 4 bases at V and 10 bases at J; junction bases unmatched: 5. Germline V lookup: CDR1 KGHDR, CDR2 SFDVKD. This CDR3 is CATSDAGQGIQYF. The CDR3 DNA sequence: TGTGCCACCAGTGACGCAGGACAGGGAATTCAGTACTTC.

The chain combines TRBV6-1 with TRBJ1-6, with unresolved D. Germline V gene sequence: CDR1 MNHNS, CDR2 SASEGT. V lost 0 bases to trimming and J lost 0 bases, with 6 bases between them. The CDR3 has 16 residues. Here the CDR3 DNA reads TGTGCCAGCAGTGAAGCAAGGAGCTCCTATAATTCACCCCTCCACTTT. This translates into CASSEARSSYNSPLHF.

This chain connects TRBV27 to TRBJ1-2; TRBD1 matches 8 bases. The V gene's germline CDR1 is MNHEY and CDR2 SMNVEV (reference sequence). The CDR3 spans 14 residues. V dropped 4 bases and J dropped 5; count of bases not matched to a gene: 6. The CDR3 DNA reads as TGTGCCAGCAGTTACGGGACAGGAAATTATGGCTACACCTTC. It encodes CASSYGTGNYGYTF.

This chain joins TRBV5-1 and TRBJ1-1; D perhaps matches TRBD1 (5 bases). The germline V gene encodes CDR1 SGHRS and CDR2 YFSETQ. CDR3 size: 15 residues. Trimming cost V 4 bases and J 2 bases, with 15 bases left between them. The CDR3, as DNA: TGCGCCAGCAGCCTCCGCGGGGCTATCAACACTGAAGCTTTCTTT. It codes for CASSLRGAINTEAFF.